The entry that follows covers one T cell receptor (beta chain) sequence. Germline CDR1 SGHNT, CDR2 YENEEA. The CDR3 has 16 amino acids. J was trimmed by 4 bases and V by 1 base; bases with no gene match: 7. These data are taken from a study of graft-versus-host responses after intestinal transplantation. Study information: The transplants performed in recipients were multivisceral, liver-intestinal, or isolated intestinal. Study-wide results and caveats: Among recipient marrow samples, GvH clones were found; some appeared first in ileum or blood.

Responder cells that were proliferating and CFSE-low, both CD3+CD4+ and CD3+CD8+, were sorted after the reaction. Clones were sequenced by immunoSEQ multiplex PCR, and TCRdb holds only the in-frame ones, with some missing. The sample lists 5,500 to 8,500 clones, approximately 28% seen once, with roughly 4% in the top ten. The TCR was taken from a human patient who was an organ donor for intestinal transplantation. The sequenced sample was alloreactive CD4+ T cells from a mixed lymphocyte reaction culture, obtained before transplantation. As for subset: CFSE-low proliferating T cells sorted from approximately six-day pre-transplant mixed lymphocyte reaction (GvH or HvG direction). The V gene is TRBV11-3, the J gene TRBJ2-1, with 7 bases lining up with TRBD2. CDR3 sequence (DNA): TGTGCCAGCAGCTTAGGGGGGGGGAGACGTTACAATGAGCAGTTCTTC. The encoded protein is CASSLGGGRRYNEQFF.